Below, one T cell receptor beta chain is given with its context. Its antigen is unidentified. Trimming shortened V by 3 bases and J by 5 bases, and 17 bases separated the two germline ends. This CDR3 region has 16 residues. Germline assignment: CDR1 SGHRS and CDR2 YFSETQ. MiXCR was run by TCRdb on the RT-PCR reads, yielding one entry per CDR3 protein. The data show around 180,000 distinct CDR3 sequences, nearly 9.5% seen once. The data stem from a study of response to subunit inactivated influenza vaccine. Regarding the study as a whole: The authors suggested that few new T cells are recruited per seasonal influenza vaccination.

The sequence was obtained from a man between 50 and 59 years old who received an inactivated influenza vaccine. The source material was non-naive T cells sorted from PBMCs, sampled on the day of vaccination. The chain links TRBV5-1 to TRBJ2-2; D could derive from TRBD1 or TRBD2 (6 bases each). This CDR3 reads CASSSGHGGGTGELFF. The CDR3 nucleotides are TGCGCCAGCAGCTCGGGACACGGAGGAGGGACCGGGGAGCTGTTTTTT.